These 27 T cell receptor beta chains were sequenced from one sample in a study of blood T cells in healthy people across ages. Primers used in a second PCR of about 6 to 11 cycles were a sample-barcoded 5' primer and a J-beta primer mix. TCRdb fed the 5' RACE reads into MiXCR, producing one record per CDR3 protein. The sample contains 850,000 to 1,300,000 distinct CDR3 sequences, more than 35% of which appear only once. Specimen: blood. Source of these receptors: an older woman in good health.

V usage is TRBV7-8 and J usage is TRBJ1-1, with 8 bases fitting TRBD1. V was pared by 1 base and J by 3 bases, with 4 bases of the junction left unmatched. This CDR3 spans 15 amino acids. In germline, CDR1 is SGHVS, CDR2 FQNEAQ. The CDR3 here is CASSLVDRDDTEAFF. CDR3 nucleotides: TGTGCCAGCAGCTTAGTGGACAGGGACGACACTGAAGCTTTCTTT.

The chain couples TRBV3-1 to TRBJ1-2, with a weak D call TRBD1 (6 bases). CDR1 is LGHDT, CDR2 YNNKEL, per germline (reference sequence). V gave up 2 bases and J gave up 0 bases, with 10 bases separating them. There are 15 residues in the CDR3. The CDR3 DNA reads as TGTGCCAGCAGCCAAAAGGGGGTGGCTAACTATGGCTACACCTTC. This gives the protein CASSQKGVANYGYTF.

Comment on this clonotype: Here the CDR3 omits its conserved ending phenylalanine or tryptophan, so a read error is the likely source. The chain carries TRBV5-1 and TRBJ2-3; 7 bases fit TRBD1. Germline CDR1 and CDR2: SGHRS and YFSETQ. Trimming at V came to 0 bases and at J to 1 base, leaving 5 bases not matched to a gene. The CDR3 is made up of 16 amino acids. CDR3 loop: CASSLESGTGTDTQYS. The DNA for the CDR3 is TGCGCCAGCAGCTTGGAATCTGGGACAGGCACAGATACGCAGTATTCT.

This clonotype was picked up a small number of times. The chain links TRBV12-3 or TRBV12-4 to TRBJ2-4; TRBD2 aligns across 7 bases. The DNA end is more similar to TRBJ2-7, so the J call may be wrong. This CDR3 contains 13 residues. The CDR3: CASSSGLVHEQYF. The CDR3 DNA follows: TGTGCCAGCAGTTCAGGACTAGTCCACGAGCAGTACTTC.

CDR3 nucleotide sequence: TGCAGTGCCGACGGGACAGGGGGGGGCAACACTGAAGCTTTCTTT. Protein sequence: CSADGTGGGNTEAFF. This chain connects TRBV20-1 to TRBJ1-1; 11 bases align to TRBD1. This CDR3 contains 15 residues. V was clipped by 6 bases and J by 2 bases; unmatched bases: 8. Per the germline V gene, CDR1 is DFQATT and CDR2 is SNEGSKA (reference sequence).

The chain uses TRBV18 and TRBJ2-1, with 8 bases lining up with TRBD2. V trimming: 3 bases; J trimming: 2 bases; junction bases outside the gene matches: 6. The length of the CDR3 is 16 residues. The germline gives CDR1 KGHSH, CDR2 LQKENI. The DNA of the CDR3 is TGTGCCAGCTCACCCCCCGGTAGCGGGGCCTACAATGAGCAGTTCTTC. Its protein product is CASSPPGSGAYNEQFF.

CDR3 sequence (DNA): TGTGCCAGCAGTTTATTACGGCAGATCCGTGGCAATGAGCAGTACTTC. It encodes CASSLLRQIRGNEQYF. V usage is TRBV27 and J usage is TRBJ2-5; D unresolved. Between the trimmed V and J ends, which lost 1 base and 11 bases, there was a span of 23 bases. Germline V CDR1 and CDR2: MNHEY, SMNVEV (reference sequence). CDR3 length: 16 amino acids.

The gene calls are TRBV27 and TRBJ2-7; 9 bases are shared with TRBD2. Germline CDR1 is MNHEY and CDR2 is SMNVEV (reference sequence). Trimming at V came to 5 bases and at J to 3 bases, leaving 11 bases not matched to a gene. This CDR3 has 16 amino acids. The CDR3 DNA sequence: TGTGCCAGCAGTACCCGAAGACTAGCGGATAGCTACGAGCAGTACTTC. Translation: CASSTRRLADSYEQYF.

CDR3 in amino acids: CASSLQGSASYEQYF. The CDR3 nucleotides are TGTGCCAGCAGTTTACAGGGTAGCGCCTCCTACGAGCAGTACTTC. The chain links TRBV27 to TRBJ2-7; D might be TRBD1 or TRBD2, each matching 5 bases. This CDR3 region has 15 residues. CDR1 and CDR2 from the germline V gene are MNHEY and SMNVEV (reference sequence). With 2 bases removed from V and 0 bases from J, the gap between germline ends came to 11 bases.

V gene TRBV27 combines with J gene TRBJ2-7; D is perhaps TRBD2 (5 bases). The germline gives CDR1 MNHEY, CDR2 SMNVEV (reference sequence). The CDR3 consists of 16 residues. V was cut by 0 bases and J by 2 bases, with 14 bases left in between. CDR3 sequence (DNA): TGTGCCAGCAGTTTATCCCCAGACTACTCCGCCTACGAGCAGTACTTC. It specifies CASSLSPDYSAYEQYF.

This clonotype has only a few counts. The chain joins TRBV20-1 to TRBJ2-3, with 11 bases aligning to TRBD2. This CDR3 is 15 amino acids long. Germline CDR1 is DFQATT and CDR2 is SNEGSKA (reference sequence). Germline trimming cut 2 bases from V and 2 bases from J; bases unmatched to any gene: 3. The CDR3 DNA follows: TGCAGTGCTAGACTAGCGGGAGGCACCACAGATACGCAGTATTTT. Encoded protein: CSARLAGGTTDTQYF.

The chain joins TRBV12-3 or TRBV12-4 to TRBJ1-2; D uncertain. This CDR3 has 13 amino acids. The ends were cut back, 2 bases at V and 7 bases at J, with 11 bases in the middle. Here the CDR3 DNA reads TGTGCCAGCAGTTTAAGGAGAGGCTGTGGCTACACCTTC. Translation: CASSLRRGCGYTF.

The chain is built from TRBV2 and TRBJ2-5, with D possibly matching TRBD1 (5 bases). The germline CDR1 and CDR2 sequences are SNHLY and FYNNEI. V lost 2 bases and J lost 5, with 9 bases in between. This CDR3 has 13 residues. The CDR3 DNA sequence: TGTGCCAGCAGTGAACAGGGTCTCGAGACCCAGTACTTC. Amino acid sequence: CASSEQGLETQYF. Filled out from reference TRBV2 and TRBJ2-5, the complete variable domain reads EPEVTQTPSHQVTQMGQEVILRCVPISNHLYFYWYRQILGQKVEFLVSFYNNEISEKSEIFDDQFSVERPDGSNFTLKIRSTKLEDSAMYFCASSEQGLETQYFGPGTRLLVL.

The rearrangement uses TRBV10-3 and TRBJ2-3; 11 positions match TRBD2. J lost 1 base, V lost 6 bases, and 3 bases had no gene match. The CDR3 is 15 amino acids. Germline V gene lookup returns CDR1 ENHRY and CDR2 SYGVKD. The CDR3 DNA is TGTGCCATCAGGACTAGCGGGACAGGCACAGATACGCAGTATTTT. This gives the protein CAIRTSGTGTDTQYF.

The V gene is TRBV4-2, the J gene TRBJ2-2; 13 positions match TRBD2. Germline-derived CDR1 and CDR2 are LGHNA and YNFKEQ. With V trimmed by 1 base and J by 7 bases, 15 bases remained unmatched. The CDR3 extends over 20 amino acids. CDR3 nucleotide sequence: TGTGCCAGCAGCCAAGGACTAGCGGGAGGACTTCCAAGGAAGGGCGGGGAGCTGTTTTTT. It codes for CASSQGLAGGLPRKGGELFF.

Note on this clonotype: Mismatch with germline at one junction end may stem from a read error. The genes are TRBV9 and TRBJ2-7, with 12 bases matching TRBD2. The tail of the sequence fits TRBJ2-5 better, so the J call may be wrong. The CDR3 totals 16 residues. Germline CDR1 and CDR2: SGDLS and YYNGEE. CDR3 DNA sequence: TGTGCCGGCAGCCCACTAGGGACTAGCGGGCTCGAGACCCAGTACTTC. Its protein is CAGSPLGTSGLETQYF.

The chain is built from TRBV2 and TRBJ1-3; no clear D. CDR3 length: 15 residues. Germline V gene sequence: CDR1 SNHLY, CDR2 FYNNEI. Trimming shortened V by 2 bases and J by 0 bases, and 8 bases separated the two germline ends. The CDR3 region is CASSEFPGSGNTIYF. The DNA of the CDR3 is TGTGCCAGCAGTGAATTTCCAGGCTCTGGAAACACCATATATTTT. Combining the CDR3 with reference TRBV2 and TRBJ1-3 gives the whole variable domain EPEVTQTPSHQVTQMGQEVILRCVPISNHLYFYWYRQILGQKVEFLVSFYNNEISEKSEIFDDQFSVERPDGSNFTLKIRSTKLEDSAMYFCASSEFPGSGNTIYFGEGSWLTVV.

The chain links TRBV7-8 to TRBJ2-5; D is unclear. The germline V gene encodes CDR1 SGHVS and CDR2 FQNEAQ. V was trimmed by 2 bases and J by 5 bases, leaving 9 bases between them. This CDR3 has 13 amino acids. CDR3 amino acids: CASSLNPRETQYF. The CDR3 nucleotides read TGTGCCAGCAGCTTAAACCCCCGGGAGACCCAGTACTTC.

The chain employs TRBV6-1 and TRBJ2-7; TRBD1 might be the D (7 bases). Germline V gene sequence: CDR1 MNHNS, CDR2 SASEGT. Trimming took 2 bases from V and 7 from J, leaving 18 bases between them. The CDR3 spans 15 residues. The chain's CDR3 is CASSELEGARDEQYF. CDR3 bases: TGTGCCAGCAGTGAATTGGAGGGGGCTAGGGATGAGCAGTACTTC.

V is TRBV28 and J is TRBJ2-1; 7 bases fit TRBD2. V lost 6 bases and J lost 7; bases outside the gene matches: 6. This CDR3 region has 13 residues. Germline values: CDR1 MDHEN, CDR2 SYDVKM. The DNA of the CDR3 is TGTGCCAGCAGGCCCGGACTAGGGAATGAGCAGTTCTTC. As protein: CASRPGLGNEQFF.

This chain uses TRBV29-1 with TRBJ2-7; 11 bases align to TRBD2. Germline assignment: CDR1 SQVTM and CDR2 ANQGSEA. J gave up 6 bases and V 6 bases, and 10 bases lay outside the gene matches. The CDR3 contains 14 residues. CDR3 region: CSVRGTSGRSEQYF. CDR3 in DNA: TGCAGCGTGCGAGGGACTAGCGGACGCTCCGAGCAGTACTTC.

CDR3 in amino acids: CASSAGRHGTDTQYF. Here the CDR3 DNA reads TGTGCCAGCAGCGCAGGGCGCCACGGCACAGATACGCAGTATTTT. The gene calls are TRBV9 and TRBJ2-3, with D tentatively TRBD1 (5 bases). Trimming took off 3 bases at V and 1 base at J, with 12 bases between the two ends. Germline loops: CDR1 SGDLS, CDR2 YYNGEE. This CDR3 has 15 amino acids.

J is TRBJ2-7 and V is TRBV5-1; TRBD1 aligns across 7 bases. V lost 4 bases to trimming and J lost 9 bases; unmatched junction nucleotides: 4. This CDR3 is built from 11 residues. Germline V gene sequence: CDR1 SGHRS, CDR2 YFSETQ. In DNA, the CDR3 is TGCGCCAGCAGCGACAGGGATGGGCAGTACTTC. This sequence encodes CASSDRDGQYF.

As regards this clonotype: This may come from a read error, since a much larger clone is one base off. The V and J genes are TRBV6-2 or TRBV6-3 and TRBJ2-3; 8 bases are shared with TRBD2. The junction had 14 bases not matched to a gene; V was cut back by 5 bases and J by 10 bases. CDR1 MNHEY and CDR2 SVGEGT come from the germline V gene. The CDR3 spans 15 residues. This CDR3 is CASSQRAGASVPQYF. The CDR3 DNA reads as TGTGCCAGCAGTCAGCGAGCGGGAGCCTCGGTTCCGCAGTATTTT.

In its sample, this clonotype was seen once. This chain uses TRBV14 with TRBJ2-3, with D uncertain. Germline assignment: CDR1 SGHDN and CDR2 FVKESK. The CDR3 length is 12 residues. Trimming removed 3 bases at V and 5 bases at J, with 6 bases between. CDR3 amino acids: CASSHTGDTQYF. Here the CDR3 DNA reads TGTGCCAGCAGCCATACCGGAGATACGCAGTATTTT.

This clonotype was found a few times. The V and J genes are TRBV7-2 and TRBJ2-5; D unclear. The CDR3 loop spans 12 amino acids. Germline V gene sequence: CDR1 SGHTA, CDR2 FQGNSA. Trimming took 5 bases from V and 7 from J, leaving 11 bases between them. The CDR3 coding sequence is TGTGCCAGCAGCATTCCTTTTGGGACCCAGTACTTC. Its protein is CASSIPFGTQYF.

The CDR3 region has the DNA TGTGCCTCCTTCACAGATACGCAGTATTTT. It specifies CASFTDTQYF. The V and J genes are TRBV30 and TRBJ2-3; no clear D. Trimming took 7 bases from V and 2 from J, leaving 4 bases between them. The CDR3 spans 10 residues. The V gene's germline CDR1 is GTSNPN and CDR2 SVGIG (reference sequence).